This paragraph reports one T cell receptor (beta chain). Its antigen is currently unknown. The junction differs from germline at one of its ends, possibly a read error. This sample is drawn from a study of CD8+ T cells in alopecia areata. Overall study results and limits: During tofacitinib treatment, many expanded lesional clones remained in scalp and blood.

This CDR3 is 12 amino acids long. CDR1 SQVTM and CDR2 ANQGSEA come from the germline V gene. The treatment is: oral pan-JAK inhibitor, 5-10 mg twice daily. Sampling of alopecia areata patients yielded lesional scalp punch biopsies as well as peripheral blood. Sequencing used cDNA as its template, made by extracting RNA and reverse transcribing it. TCRdb's copy holds only in-frame clones and misses some; the assay was immunoSEQ multiplex PCR. The repertoire consists of roughly 180,000 clones, with more than 55% occurring once and the leading ten covering around 3.2%. The J gene is TRBJ2-5, the V gene TRBV29-1; D may be TRBD1 (6 bases). The receptor was derived from a human donor with alopecia areata. Specimen: CD4+ T cells sorted from blood, collected at week 4, from a patient treated with tofacitinib. CDR3 DNA sequence: TGCAGCGTCGAAGGGCAGGGGAAGACCCAGTACTTC. Its translation: CSVEGQGKTQYF. Together with reference TRBV29-1 and TRBJ2-5, the CDR3 gives the full variable domain: SAVISQKPSRDICQRGTSLTIQCQVDSQVTMMFWYRQQPGQSLTLIATANQGSEATYESGFVIDKFPISRPNLTFSTLTVSNMSPEDSSIYLCSVEGQGKTQYFGPGTRLLVL.